This T cell receptor beta chain was captured in a study of vaccination effects on CD4 cells after COVID-19. Unmatched junction bases numbered 17, after V lost 10 bases and J lost 11 bases. Germline CDR1 MNHNY, CDR2 SVGAGI (reference sequence). This CDR3 is built from 14 residues. Of note for this clone: Its antigen is currently unknown.

Profiling relied on immunoSEQ multiplex PCR, and the TCRdb table lists in-frame clones only, not all of them. The data show roughly 76,000 clones, with roughly 80% seen just once and roughly 1.8% held by the top ten. Whole-study findings and limits: Marked clonal contraction of infection- and vaccine-induced clones was seen late after vaccination.

Expansion with viral peptide pools was applied to antigen-specific CD4+ T cells by the ViraFEST assay prior to sequencing. The authors isolated CD4+ T cells after around nine days of culture. Wells containing approximately 2 million PBMC each were cultured with approximately 9.7 IU/ml IL-2 and approximately 10 ug/ml peptides. The chain links TRBV6-6 to TRBJ2-1; the match to TRBD2 covers 7 bases. Sequencing used CD4+ T cells from PBMCs cultured with HCoV-229E spike peptides, obtained before COVID-19 vaccination. The TCR was taken from a human donor who received a COVID-19 vaccine. The DNA of the CDR3 is TGTGCCACCTTAGCACCGGGGCTAGCGGAGAAGCAGTTCTTC. It encodes CATLAPGLAEKQFF.